The 15 T cell receptor beta chains listed next were all sequenced from one sample in a study of monozygotic twins with inflammatory bowel disease. TCRdb reprocessed the 5' RACE reads, keeping one entry per CDR3 protein, no DNA. The sample holds around 140,000 distinct CDR3 sequences. Sequenced: blood. Receptors were obtained from a human donor with ulcerative colitis or Crohn's disease, or a healthy co-twin of an affected twin (not recorded which).

The chain has TRBV10-3 and TRBJ2-7; TCRdb names TRBD2, which stays unverified in the absence of DNA. The V gene's germline CDR1 is ENHRY and CDR2 SYGVKD. The CDR3 totals 18 residues. CDR3 sequence: CAIYISPYSGIPTYEQYF.

The chain is built from TRBV7-3 and TRBJ2-7. The CDR3 spans 11 residues. Per the germline V gene, CDR1 is SGHTA and CDR2 is FQGTGA. The CDR3 reads CASSFVHEQYF.

The chain uses TRBV15 and TRBJ1-1; TCRdb selects TRBD1, and the lack of DNA leaves this call unchecked. This CDR3 is 13 amino acids long. Germline assignment: CDR1 LNHNV and CDR2 YYDKDF (reference sequence). CDR3 sequence reads: CATSRERSGGAFF.

The J gene is TRBJ2-7, the V gene TRBV11-2; TCRdb picks TRBD2, but there is no DNA to check that call. CDR3 size: 14 residues. Per germline, CDR1 SGHAT and CDR2 FQNNGV. CDR3 sequence reads: CASSRGSPNYEQYF.

The chain joins TRBV19 to TRBJ1-1. Germline CDR1 reads LNHDA; CDR2 reads SQIVND (reference sequence). CDR3 length: 16 amino acids. The CDR3 is CASRSKQGLMNAEAFF.

The chain's CDR3 is CSVIVSGVEETQYF. The chain is built from TRBV29-1 and TRBJ2-5; TCRdb calls TRBD1, which cannot be checked without DNA. The CDR3 runs 14 residues. Germline-derived CDR1 and CDR2 are SQVTM and ANQGSEA.

The V and J genes are TRBV27 and TRBJ2-5; the D call of TRBD1 rests on TCRdb alone, since no DNA is present to check it. Germline-derived CDR1 and CDR2 are MNHEY and SMNVEV (reference sequence). The CDR3 spans 15 residues. CDR3 loop: CASSPPPGTGETQYF.

The chain links TRBV7-2 to TRBJ2-1; the TCRdb D gene call, TRBD1, has no DNA to confirm it. The CDR3 loop spans 16 amino acids. Germline V CDR1 and CDR2: SGHTA, FQGNSA. The CDR3 sequence is CASRLGYRQGYNEQFF.

This chain links TRBV2 with TRBJ2-4; the TCRdb D gene call, TRBD1, has no DNA to confirm it. Germline CDR1 is SNHLY and CDR2 is FYNNEI. This CDR3 spans 16 amino acids. CDR3: CASSDDAGGGRNMQYF.

The V call is TRBV5-1, the J call TRBJ2-5; TCRdb proposes TRBD2, but this gene call is untestable without DNA. CDR3 length: 17 residues. CDR1 and CDR2 from the germline V gene are SGHRS and YFSETQ. CDR3 protein: CASSLQRESRYQETQYF.

This chain connects TRBV18 to TRBJ1-1; the TCRdb call, TRBD1, lacks DNA for checking. This CDR3 has 15 residues. Germline loops: CDR1 KGHSH, CDR2 LQKENI. The CDR3 is CASSANIARNTEAFF.

The CDR3 is CASSPPGGSPTEAFF. The rearrangement joins TRBV18 to TRBJ1-1. The CDR3 runs 15 residues. The germline V gene encodes CDR1 KGHSH and CDR2 LQKENI.

The chain is built from TRBV4-1 and TRBJ1-1; TCRdb gives TRBD1 as the D gene, but with no DNA this cannot be confirmed. Looked up from germline, CDR1 is MGHRA and CDR2 is YSYEKL. This CDR3 spans 14 amino acids. This chain's CDR3 is CASSQVPPAAEAFF.

CDR3 region: CSASRSTEAFF. J is TRBJ1-1 and V is TRBV20-1. Germline CDR1 is DFQATT and CDR2 is SNEGSKA (reference sequence). The CDR3 has 11 residues.

This chain uses TRBV20-1 with TRBJ2-7; TCRdb names TRBD1, which stays unverified in the absence of DNA. This CDR3 region has 13 residues. The germline V gene encodes CDR1 DFQATT and CDR2 SNEGSKA (reference sequence). The CDR3 protein is CSGETGGSYEQYF.